Each of the 2 T cell receptor beta chains below was sequenced from the same sample in a study of cytomegalovirus exposure and HLA in healthy donors. The PCR ran on 60 Vbeta and 13 Jbeta primers. Some clones are missing from TCRdb's copy, which holds only in-frame ones; the method was immunoSEQ multiplex PCR. Of approximately 100,000 clones listed, around 64% are singletons. What was sequenced was PBMCs. Source of these receptors: a man aged 55 to 70 in good health and CMV-seronegative.

The chain recombines TRBV18 with TRBJ2-2; 12 bases align to TRBD2. Germline CDR1 and CDR2: KGHSH and LQKENI. V lost 2 bases to trimming and J lost 8 bases; unmatched junction nucleotides: 3. CDR3 length equals 15 residues. The CDR3 is CASSPGLAGIGELFF. The CDR3 bases are TGTGCCAGCTCACCAGGACTAGCGGGAATTGGGGAGCTGTTTTTT.

This clone was observed a handful of times. The chain recombines TRBV11-3 with TRBJ2-5; 10 positions agree with TRBD2. CDR1 and CDR2 from the germline V gene are SGHNT and YENEEA. V was pared by 5 bases and J by 5 bases, with 11 bases of the junction left unmatched. This CDR3 is built from 16 residues. Here the CDR3 DNA reads TGTGCCAGCAGCCAAACTAGCGGGATGTTCTCGGAGACCCAGTACTTC. Residues: CASSQTSGMFSETQYF.